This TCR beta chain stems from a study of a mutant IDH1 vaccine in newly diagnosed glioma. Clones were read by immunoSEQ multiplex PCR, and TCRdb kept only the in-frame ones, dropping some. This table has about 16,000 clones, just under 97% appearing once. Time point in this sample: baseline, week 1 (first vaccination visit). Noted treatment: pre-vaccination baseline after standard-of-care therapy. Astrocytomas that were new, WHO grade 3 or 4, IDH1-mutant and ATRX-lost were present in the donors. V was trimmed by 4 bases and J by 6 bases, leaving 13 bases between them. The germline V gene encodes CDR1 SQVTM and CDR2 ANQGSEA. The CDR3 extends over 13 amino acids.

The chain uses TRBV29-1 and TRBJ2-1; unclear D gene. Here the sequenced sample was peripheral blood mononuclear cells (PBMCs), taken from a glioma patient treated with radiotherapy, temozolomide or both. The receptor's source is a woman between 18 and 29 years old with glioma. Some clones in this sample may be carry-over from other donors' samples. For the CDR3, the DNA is TGCAGCGTTGGCGTGCCGCCCAGCAATGAGCAGTTCTTC. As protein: CSVGVPPSNEQFF.